This T cell receptor (beta chain) appears in the sequencing data of a study of blood T cell repertoires in COVID-19. Germline V gene lookup returns CDR1 MNHEY and CDR2 SVGEGT. This CDR3 is 17 amino acids long. V gave up 0 bases and J gave up 4 bases; unmatched junction bases: 7. Generated by immunoSEQ multiplex PCR, the TCRdb table keeps only in-frame clones and is missing some. The repertoire has under 500,000 clones, 75% to 90% of them found once; the top ten carry approximately 4.5%. The sample consisted of peripheral blood. The chain carries TRBV6-2 or TRBV6-3 and TRBJ2-2, with 8 bases lining up with TRBD1. This clonotype was obtained from a woman aged 25 to 39 with acute or convalescent COVID-19. CDR3: CASSYSKGQEFTGELFF. The CDR3 DNA reads as TGTGCCAGCAGTTACTCGAAGGGACAGGAATTCACCGGGGAGCTGTTTTTT.